Below, 15 T cell receptor beta chains from the same sample are listed, as sequenced in a study of T cell repertoires in cytomegalovirus infection. TCRdb reanalysed the reads using MiXCR and keeps one entry per CDR3 protein. The repertoire consists of 200,000 to 300,000 distinct CDR3 sequences, with approximately 9.1% occurring once and the leading ten covering around 16%. The sample consisted of PBMCs. The receptors stem from a human donor in good health (CMV status not recorded). Some clones in this sample may be carry-over from other donors' samples.

At least ten counts were recorded for this clonotype. The chain links TRBV6-2 or TRBV6-3 to TRBJ1-5, with 10 bases aligning to TRBD1. The CDR3 extends over 18 amino acids. Germline V gene sequence: CDR1 MNHEY, CDR2 SVGEGT. V shed 7 bases and J 7 bases; nucleotides not matched to a gene: 19. The CDR3 nucleotides are TGTGCCAGCACCCCCATAAAGACAGGGGGCCATATAGGGCAGCCCCAGCATTTT. Translating it yields CASTPIKTGGHIGQPQHF.

This chain links TRBV5-1 with TRBJ2-3; 14 positions agree with TRBD2. Trimming at V came to 4 bases and at J to 3 bases, leaving 7 bases not matched to a gene. Germline loops: CDR1 SGHRS, CDR2 YFSETQ. The CDR3 length is 17 residues. CDR3 coding DNA: TGCGCCAGCAGCCCTGGACTAGCGGGGGGATTTACAGATACGCAGTATTTT. This gives the protein CASSPGLAGGFTDTQYF.

Remarks on this clonotype: This sequence may be a read error, since a much larger clone differs from it by one base. The rearrangement links TRBV7-2 to TRBJ2-5, with D perhaps matching TRBD1 or TRBD2 (6 bases each). The germline V gene encodes CDR1 SGHTA and CDR2 FQGNSA. The CDR3 contains 15 residues. This CDR3 is CANSVMWGAPETQYF. The CDR3 coding sequence is TGTGCCAACAGCGTTATGTGGGGGGCCCCAGAGACCCAGTACTTC.

The CDR3 protein is CASSSRGGSAEAFF. CDR3 DNA sequence: TGTGCCAGCAGCTCCAGGGGCGGGAGCGCTGAAGCTTTCTTT. The rearrangement uses TRBV7-6 and TRBJ1-1; the D gene is possibly TRBD1 (6 bases). V lost 4 bases and J lost 6, with 15 bases in between. Germline V gives CDR1 SGHVS, CDR2 FNYEAQ. This CDR3 is built from 14 residues.

J is TRBJ2-7 and V is TRBV7-8; a possible D gene is TRBD1 (6 bases). The CDR3 totals 14 residues. The germline CDR1 and CDR2 sequences are SGHVS and FQNEAQ. V gave up 7 bases and J gave up 2 bases, with 15 bases separating them. The CDR3 DNA is TGTGCCAGCACCAAGAACAGGGACCCCTACGAGCAGTACTTC. This codes for CASTKNRDPYEQYF.

This clonotype was seen many times. This sequence joins TRBV7-2 and TRBJ2-5; D not certain. CDR1 SGHTA and CDR2 FQGNSA come from the germline V gene. The V end was cut by 1 base, the J end by 1 base, with 13 bases between. This CDR3 is 16 amino acids long. CDR3 sequence reads: CASSLGGTGSQETQYF. The CDR3 DNA follows: TGTGCCAGCAGCTTAGGTGGAACCGGGTCCCAAGAGACCCAGTACTTC. The whole variable domain, remainder taken from reference TRBV7-2 and TRBJ2-5, is GAGVSQSPSNKVTEKGKDVELRCDPISGHTALYWYRQSLGQGLEFLIYFQGNSAPDKSGLPSDRFSAERTGGSVSTLTIQRTQQEDSAVYLCASSLGGTGSQETQYFGPGTRLLVL.

Ten or more counts support this clonotype. CDR3 DNA sequence: TGTGCCAGTAGTACCGCCTCCCCGGGCAACTATGGCTACACCTTC. Amino acid sequence: CASSTASPGNYGYTF. The genes are TRBV19 and TRBJ1-2; D gene unclear. CDR1 is LNHDA, CDR2 SQIVND, per germline (reference sequence). V dropped 4 bases and J dropped 2 bases, with 14 bases sitting between them. This CDR3 comprises 15 residues.

This clonotype was seen only a few times. J is TRBJ2-5 and V is TRBV6-2 or TRBV6-3; possibly TRBD1 for D (5 bases). V was cut by 3 bases and J by 2 bases, with 19 bases left in between. This CDR3 is 17 amino acids long. CDR1 and CDR2 (germline): MNHEY, SVGEGT. DNA of the CDR3: TGTGCCAGCAGTTATTGGGGCTTCGGAAAGGGACAAGAGACCCAGTACTTC. Encoded protein: CASSYWGFGKGQETQYF.

This clonotype came up many times. This chain connects TRBV11-2 to TRBJ2-5, with 11 bases matching TRBD1. Trimming removed 5 bases from V and 1 base from J; junction bases left unmatched: 6. There are 16 residues in the CDR3. Germline V gene sequence: CDR1 SGHAT, CDR2 FQNNGV. CDR3 in amino acids: CASSLRTGGAQETQYF. CDR3 DNA: TGTGCCAGCAGCCTCCGGACAGGGGGCGCCCAAGAGACCCAGTACTTC.

This clonotype was counted a few times. The chain joins TRBV28 to TRBJ1-2, with 7 bases aligning to TRBD1. Germline V CDR1 and CDR2: MDHEN, SYDVKM. The CDR3 spans 17 residues. J was trimmed by 0 bases and V by 5 bases; bases with no gene match: 12. CDR3 DNA: TGTGCCAGCAGTGATCCGGGACAGTTAGGGACTAACTATGGCTACACCTTC. Amino acids: CASSDPGQLGTNYGYTF.

This clonotype was counted ten times or more. The chain couples TRBV7-2 to TRBJ2-1, with D possibly being TRBD1 or TRBD2 (6 bases each). The CDR3 covers 16 residues. The germline gives CDR1 SGHTA, CDR2 FQGNSA. V was clipped by 5 bases and J by 0 bases, with 14 bases between them. The CDR3 spells CASSPTGGHSYNEQFF. The CDR3 DNA reads TGTGCCAGCAGCCCCACCGGGGGACACTCCTACAATGAGCAGTTCTTC.

The table lists this clonotype with many counts. The chain employs TRBV28 and TRBJ1-1, with TRBD1 as a possible D gene (6 bases). The V gene's germline CDR1 is MDHEN and CDR2 SYDVKM. The CDR3 is 15 residues long. Trimming pared 9 bases from V and 2 bases from J, leaving 19 bases between. The CDR3 loop reads CASDRILGGNTEAFF. CDR3 DNA sequence: TGTGCCAGTGACCGAATACTAGGGGGAAACACTGAAGCTTTCTTT.

There are many counts of this clonotype. The chain joins TRBV7-2 to TRBJ2-2; 10 positions agree with TRBD2. The CDR3 contains 14 residues. CDR1 SGHTA and CDR2 FQGNSA come from the germline V gene. With 11 bases clipped from V and 7 bases from J, the junction kept 10 bases outside the gene matches. The CDR3 protein is CAREAGGPGGELFF. For the CDR3, the DNA is TGTGCCCGGGAAGCGGGAGGGCCCGGCGGGGAGCTGTTTTTT.

The J gene is TRBJ2-7, the V gene TRBV6-1; TRBD2 is a possible D gene (6 bases). The length of the CDR3 is 15 residues. Germline V gives CDR1 MNHNS, CDR2 SASEGT. V lost 6 bases, J lost 4 bases, and 19 bases lay in between. The CDR3 loop is CASSDPSAGSYEQYF. In DNA form, the CDR3 reads TGTGCCAGCAGCGACCCTAGCGCCGGGTCTTACGAGCAGTACTTC.

This clonotype occurred a few times. The chain is built from TRBV28 and TRBJ2-1; D is undetermined. V lost 10 bases and J 0 bases, leaving 16 bases between the germline ends. This CDR3 contains 15 residues. Germline V lookup: CDR1 MDHEN, CDR2 SYDVKM. CDR3 sequence: CANIPVVGSYNEQFF. CDR3 DNA sequence: TGTGCCAACATCCCCGTAGTAGGCTCCTACAATGAGCAGTTCTTC.